This T cell receptor beta chain was obtained from a study of blood T cell repertoires in COVID-19. Study-level information: The cDNA or gDNA used as material had been derived from T cells, B-cell-depleted T cells, or PBMCs.

V shed 6 bases and J 0 bases; nucleotides not matched to a gene: 7. This CDR3 spans 16 amino acids. Germline V CDR1 and CDR2: SQVTM, ANQGSEA. Authors' analysis steps: For nucleated cells, counts were estimated from reference gene primer amplification. The data were produced by immunoSEQ multiplex PCR, yet TCRdb's version contains in-frame clones alone and is incomplete. That table furnishes V, J and clone size, whereas the DNA furnished D and trimming. The sample has around 310,000 clones; roughly 90% are singletons. The sample consisted of peripheral blood. This TCR was sampled from a woman aged 55-70 years with acute or convalescent COVID-19. The rearrangement uses TRBV29-1 and TRBJ2-7; 14 nucleotides agree with TRBD2. CDR3 DNA: TGCAGCGTGATAGGGACTAGCGGGGGCCTCTCCTACGAGCAGTACTTC. Translating it yields CSVIGTSGGLSYEQYF.